This T cell receptor (beta chain) is drawn from a study of T cells after yellow fever vaccination (dated by TCRdb to between 2017 and 2020). A note on the overall study: Libraries from fractions with low cell numbers were prepared with the SMART-Seq v4 Ultra Low Input RNA kit. To follow T-cell clones before and after both primary and booster YFV17D yellow fever vaccination, bulk TCR alpha and beta repertoires underwent longitudinal sequencing. The cohort comprised two healthy male donors, one aged 18 to 30 and one aged 30 to 40 years. Blood was drawn at multiple timepoints before and after primary and secondary immunization, with bulk PBMC replicates and cell subsets isolated.

The label giving this sample's treatment or condition can be read as: live attenuated yellow fever vaccine strain. At each blood-draw timepoint, two biological replicates of bulk PBMCs were collected. A standard Ficoll-Paque protocol was used to isolate PBMCs from peripheral blood. TriZol was used to extract RNA from bulk PBMCs, from CD4 and CD8 fractions, and from dextramer-positive and dextramer-negative fractions. TCR cDNA was synthesized by 5'RACE template switching, which introduced a universal primer site and unique molecular identifiers. Priming for cDNA synthesis came from both the TCR alpha and TCR beta constant segments. Two PCR steps were used to amplify libraries, with sample barcodes and sequencing adapters being added in the second step. Sequencing of libraries was done on Illumina HiSeq 2500 (2x100 bp) or NovaSeq (2x150 bp). In the authors' own workflow: MIGEC handled demultiplexing of reads and collapsing into UMI consensus sequences, while MiXCR performed V(D)J alignment. Using edgeR on replicate PBMC samples, clonotypes were called vaccine-responding if FDR was below 0.01 and the log2 fold change was above 5 up to day 15. CD4 or CD8 identity was assigned to each bulk clonotype according to whether the clonotype was present at higher abundance in the sequenced CD4 repertoire or the sequenced CD8 repertoire. TCRdb passed the public sequencing reads through fastp at Q25 and MiXCR, retaining productive beta sequences. Under each unique CDR3 protein, matching rows form one entry showing the most common genes and DNA. TCRdb's processing, not the authors' own work, is the source of the V and J calls. The sample yields 300,000 or so distinct CDR3 sequences; around 8.1% were counted once. The ten most abundant clones make up about 16% of the sample.

Overall study results and their limits: After the booster, most of the clones that had expanded following primary vaccination were detected again (96% of CD4 and roughly 90% of CD8), which suggests that memory was broadly maintained. Compared with the primary T-cell response, the secondary T-cell response was faster but weaker, reaching its peak on day 5 rather than on day 15. Computational filtering was needed because FACS-sorted repertoires could contain abundant contaminating clonotypes from the bulk population. Because the study included only a couple of donors, the extent to which the findings can be generalized is limited. A small fraction of clonotypes appeared in both the CD4 and CD8 compartments, likely as a result of convergent recombination.

In this sample, this clonotype turned up a few times. Its antigen remains undetermined. Per-nucleotide qualities are absent, and no much larger clonotype sits a single base away. The CDR3 spans 15 residues, from the cysteine through the phenylalanine. Of the read, only the CDR3 DNA is kept; its 45 bases are in frame from base 1. Cut back by 1 base and 2 bases, the V and J ends lie 11 bases apart. Per the germline V gene, SGHNT is the CDR1 and YENEEA is the CDR2. This clonotype originated in a man younger than 35 who received the YFV17D yellow fever vaccine. The chain joins TRBV11-3 to TRBJ2-5, and possibly TRBD1, on 5 matching bases. Sample: PBMCs, taken about 41 days after the first yellow fever vaccination. CDR3 reads: CASSLGRVRQETQYF. The sequence in DNA is TGTGCCAGCAGCTTAGGCAGGGTCAGACAAGAGACCCAGTACTTC.